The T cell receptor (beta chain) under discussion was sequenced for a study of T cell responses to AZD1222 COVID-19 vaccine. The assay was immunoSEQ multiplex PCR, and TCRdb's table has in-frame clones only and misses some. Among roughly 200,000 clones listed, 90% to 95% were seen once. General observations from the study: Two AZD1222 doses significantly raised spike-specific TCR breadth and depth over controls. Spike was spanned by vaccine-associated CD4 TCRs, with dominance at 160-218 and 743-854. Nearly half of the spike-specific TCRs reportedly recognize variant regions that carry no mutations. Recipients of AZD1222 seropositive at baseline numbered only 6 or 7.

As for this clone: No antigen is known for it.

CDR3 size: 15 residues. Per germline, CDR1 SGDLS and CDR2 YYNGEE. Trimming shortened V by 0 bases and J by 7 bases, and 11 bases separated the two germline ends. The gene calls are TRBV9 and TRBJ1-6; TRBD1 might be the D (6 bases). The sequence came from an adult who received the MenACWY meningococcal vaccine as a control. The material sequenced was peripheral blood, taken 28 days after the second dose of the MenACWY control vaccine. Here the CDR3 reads CASSVVGGGNSPLHF. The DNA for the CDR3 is TGTGCCAGCAGCGTAGTGGGAGGGGGGAATTCACCCCTCCACTTT.